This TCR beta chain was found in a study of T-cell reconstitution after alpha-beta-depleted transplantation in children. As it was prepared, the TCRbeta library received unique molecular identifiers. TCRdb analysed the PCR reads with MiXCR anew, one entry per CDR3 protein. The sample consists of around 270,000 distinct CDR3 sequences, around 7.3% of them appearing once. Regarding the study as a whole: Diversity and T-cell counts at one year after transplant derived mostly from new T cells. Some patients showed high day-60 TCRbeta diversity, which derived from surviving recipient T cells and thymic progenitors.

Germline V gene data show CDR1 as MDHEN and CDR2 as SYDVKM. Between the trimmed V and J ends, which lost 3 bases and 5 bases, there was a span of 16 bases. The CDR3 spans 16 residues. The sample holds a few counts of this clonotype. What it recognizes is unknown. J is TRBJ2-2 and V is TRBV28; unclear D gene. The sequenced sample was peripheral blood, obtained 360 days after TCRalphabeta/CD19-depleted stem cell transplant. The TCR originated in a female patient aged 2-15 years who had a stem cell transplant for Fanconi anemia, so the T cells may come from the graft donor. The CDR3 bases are TGTGCCAGCAGTTTGATGGGCCCTTTCAAAACCGGGGAGCTGTTTTTT. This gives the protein CASSLMGPFKTGELFF.